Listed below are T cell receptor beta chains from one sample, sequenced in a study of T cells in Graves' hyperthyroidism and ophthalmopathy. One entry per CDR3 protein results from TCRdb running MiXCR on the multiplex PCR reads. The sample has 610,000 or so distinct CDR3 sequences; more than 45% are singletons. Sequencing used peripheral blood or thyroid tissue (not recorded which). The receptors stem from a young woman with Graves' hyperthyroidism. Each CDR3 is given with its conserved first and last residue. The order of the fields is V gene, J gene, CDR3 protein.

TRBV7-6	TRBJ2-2	CASSVWVGEQFF
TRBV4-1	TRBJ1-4	CASSSPELNEKLFF
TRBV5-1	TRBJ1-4	CASSFAGGREKLFF
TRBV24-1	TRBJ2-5	CATSAGAQYF
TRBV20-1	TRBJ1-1	CSASKGDTEAFF
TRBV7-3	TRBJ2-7	CASSLGTGTHEQYF
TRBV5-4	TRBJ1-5	CASSLGRAETQHF
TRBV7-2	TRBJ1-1	CASSLATGGFTEAFF
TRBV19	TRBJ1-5	CASSIGSQGGHKPQHF
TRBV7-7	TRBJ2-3	CASSLRRTTQYF
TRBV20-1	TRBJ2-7	CSAERPGSYEQYF
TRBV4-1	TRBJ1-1	CASSHPTGIHMNTEAFF
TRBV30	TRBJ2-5	CAWTRPGTAYRTQYF
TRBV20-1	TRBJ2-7	CSARRPLTGIYYEQYF
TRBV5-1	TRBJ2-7	CASNPGTGNYEQYF
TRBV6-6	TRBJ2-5	CASDREDHETQYF
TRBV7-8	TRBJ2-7	CASSAGKRRSSYEQYF
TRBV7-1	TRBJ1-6	CASSSYDRWNSPLHF
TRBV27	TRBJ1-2	CASSSGLPFYGYTF
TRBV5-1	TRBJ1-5	CASRPGIGNQPQHF
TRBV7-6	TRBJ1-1	CASDLGTEAFF
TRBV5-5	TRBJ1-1	CASSPPAGGVATEAFF
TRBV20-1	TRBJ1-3	CSARRGLNTIYF
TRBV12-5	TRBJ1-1	CASAQSGGLNTEAFF
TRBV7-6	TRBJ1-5	CASSRGDGNGNQPQHF
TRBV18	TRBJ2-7	CASSLSGSASFYEQYF
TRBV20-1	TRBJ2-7	CSAKPGQGNYEQYF
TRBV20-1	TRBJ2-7	CSASAASGRGHNEQYF
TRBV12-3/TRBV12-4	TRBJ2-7	CASRPGLAGYYEQYF
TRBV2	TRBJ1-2	CASVETGDYTF
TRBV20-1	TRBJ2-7	CSARERVRLAAYEQYF
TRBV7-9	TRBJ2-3	CASSLVTGGTSTDTQYF
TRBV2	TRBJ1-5	CASTPNQPQHF
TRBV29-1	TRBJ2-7	CSAEGGSSYEQYF
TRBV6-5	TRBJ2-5	CASSYSGVKAQYF
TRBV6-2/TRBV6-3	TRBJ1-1	CASSSGGQGPLNTEAFF
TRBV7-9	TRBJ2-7	CASSLIGTSYEQYF
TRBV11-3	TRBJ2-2	CASSAMTSGNAGELFF
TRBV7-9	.	CAGSSVSGRRGEQFF
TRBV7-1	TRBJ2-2	CASRPDRDEQFF
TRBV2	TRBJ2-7	CASTLDRGSYEQYF
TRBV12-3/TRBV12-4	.	CASSFEPEQFF
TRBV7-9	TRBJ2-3	CASSFIATDTQYF
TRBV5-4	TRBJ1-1	CASSLFVTESNTEALF
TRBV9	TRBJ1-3	CASSVNSGYSGNTIYF
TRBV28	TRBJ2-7	CASFSAGEASYEQYF
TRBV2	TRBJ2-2	CASSEAKAGRWDGELFF
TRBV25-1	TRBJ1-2	CASVEVMGSNYGYTF
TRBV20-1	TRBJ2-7	CSARGGFGGEQYF
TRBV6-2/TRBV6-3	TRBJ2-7	CASSYSLGEPGDEQYF
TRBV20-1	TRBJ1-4	CSANPFLEGEKLFF